Presented here are 25 T cell receptor beta chains from one specimen sequenced in a study of cytomegalovirus exposure and HLA in healthy donors. 13 Jbeta primers and 60 Vbeta primers were used for the PCR. TCRdb's table, derived via immunoSEQ multiplex PCR, lists solely in-frame clones and lacks some. The sample consists of roughly 150,000 clones, roughly 80% of them appearing once. The sample consisted of PBMCs. The source is a man in his fifties or sixties in good health and CMV-seropositive.

The CDR3: CASRNRVNQPQHF. CDR3 sequence (DNA): TGTGCCAGCAGGAACAGGGTCAATCAGCCCCAGCATTTT. This chain connects TRBV27 to TRBJ1-5; D is possibly TRBD1 (6 bases). The CDR3 consists of 13 residues. Germline CDR1 MNHEY, CDR2 SMNVEV (reference sequence). V was shortened by 6 bases and J by 3 bases, with 9 bases between the two germline ends.

The rearrangement uses TRBV28 and TRBJ1-5; 8 nucleotides match TRBD1. This CDR3 has 15 residues. V was clipped by 6 bases and J by 5 bases; unmatched bases: 9. Germline CDR1 is MDHEN and CDR2 is SYDVKM. CDR3 nucleotide sequence: TGTGCCAGCAGAAGGGGACAGGCACGTTATCAGCCCCAGCATTTT. Protein sequence: CASRRGQARYQPQHF.

The chain is built from TRBV9 and TRBJ2-7; the match to TRBD2 covers 12 bases. The J segment lost 5 bases and the V segment lost 0 bases, leaving 0 bases of the junction unmatched. CDR3 length equals 14 residues. CDR1 and CDR2 (germline): SGDLS, YYNGEE. The CDR3 region has the DNA TGTGCCAGCAGCGTAGGACTAGCGGGGGACGAGCAGTACTTC. Its translation: CASSVGLAGDEQYF.

The chain links TRBV4-3 to TRBJ1-4; 9 bases fit TRBD1. With 0 bases clipped from V and 8 bases from J, the junction kept 13 bases outside the gene matches. The CDR3 totals 18 residues. Germline V CDR1 and CDR2: LGHNA, YSLEER. The CDR3 DNA sequence: TGCGCCAGCAGCCAAGATCCGCCTTTCGGGACAGGGAACGAAAAACTGTTTTTT. Protein: CASSQDPPFGTGNEKLFF.

V is TRBV2 and J is TRBJ1-1, with 9 nucleotides matching TRBD1. The germline CDR1 and CDR2 sequences are SNHLY and FYNNEI. The junction had 11 bases not matched to a gene; V was cut back by 7 bases and J by 11 bases. The CDR3 contains 13 residues. The chain's CDR3 is CASITTGGPGAFF. DNA for the CDR3: TGTGCCAGCATCACGACAGGGGGTCCGGGGGCTTTCTTT.

The V gene is TRBV2, the J gene TRBJ2-5; tentatively, D is TRBD1 (6 bases). Per the germline V gene, CDR1 is SNHLY and CDR2 is FYNNEI. This CDR3 region has 14 residues. V was cut by 3 bases and J by 3 bases, with 11 bases left in between. The CDR3 here is CASSESTGKETQYF. As DNA, the CDR3 is TGTGCCAGCAGTGAGTCAACAGGGAAAGAGACCCAGTACTTC.

The chain recombines TRBV5-1 with TRBJ2-5; 7 bases match TRBD2. This CDR3 spans 14 amino acids. V shed 4 bases and J 1 base; nucleotides not matched to a gene: 4. Germline-derived CDR1 and CDR2 are SGHRS and YFSETQ. CDR3 loop: CASSPTSAQETQYF. The CDR3 bases are TGCGCCAGCAGCCCTACTAGCGCCCAAGAGACCCAGTACTTC. Supplemented by reference TRBV5-1 and TRBJ2-5, the full variable domain reads KAGVTQTPRYLIKTRGQQVTLSCSPISGHRSVSWYQQTPGQGLQFLFEYFSETQRNKGNFPGRFSGRQFSNSRSEMNVSTLELGDSALYLCASSPTSAQETQYFGPGTRLLVL.

The chain uses TRBV4-3 and TRBJ2-1, with D unclear. Trimming pared 1 base from V and 5 bases from J, leaving 6 bases between. The CDR3 covers 13 residues. Germline V gene data show CDR1 as LGHNA and CDR2 as YSLEER. The CDR3 loop reads CASSQGLNNEQFF. CDR3 nucleotides: TGCGCCAGCAGCCAAGGGCTGAACAATGAGCAGTTCTTC.

V is TRBV29-1 and J is TRBJ1-2, with TRBD1 matching over 10 bases. Germline trimming cut 6 bases from V and 8 bases from J; bases unmatched to any gene: 15. The CDR3 has 15 residues. Per germline, CDR1 SQVTM and CDR2 ANQGSEA. Here the CDR3 reads CSVNPLGTGVEGYTF. For the CDR3, the DNA is TGCAGCGTCAACCCCCTGGGGACAGGGGTGGAGGGCTACACCTTC.

This sequence joins TRBV7-6 and TRBJ2-1; 9 nucleotides agree with TRBD1. After removal of 5 bases from V and 3 bases from J, the junction contained 2 bases not matched to a gene. In germline, CDR1 is SGHVS, CDR2 FNYEAQ. The CDR3 length is 14 residues. CDR3: CASSRTGVYNEQFF. CDR3 nucleotide sequence: TGTGCCAGCAGCCGGACAGGGGTCTACAATGAGCAGTTCTTC. Looking up the rest from reference TRBV7-6 and TRBJ2-1 gives the full variable domain: GAGVSQSPRYKVTKRGQDVALRCDPISGHVSLYWYRQALGQGPEFLTYFNYEAQQDKSGLPNDRFSAERPEGSISTLTIQRTEQRDSAMYRCASSRTGVYNEQFFGPGTRLTVL.

The chain is built from TRBV30 and TRBJ1-2; D is undetermined. The CDR3 runs 14 residues. The V and J ends lost 3 bases and 4 bases respectively, with 15 bases between them. The germline gives CDR1 GTSNPN, CDR2 SVGIG (reference sequence). The CDR3 reads CAWSPKTRPYGYTF. DNA of the CDR3: TGTGCCTGGAGCCCGAAGACACGGCCCTATGGCTACACCTTC.

The V call is TRBV28, the J call TRBJ1-5; 7 positions agree with TRBD1. Trimming cost V 3 bases and J 11 bases; bases outside gene matches: 7. This CDR3 contains 13 residues. Germline CDR1 is MDHEN and CDR2 is SYDVKM. CDR3 coding DNA: TGTGCCAGCAGTTTGGATGGGGGACAGTCCCAGCATTTT. It encodes CASSLDGGQSQHF.

This clone was counted once. The CDR3 bases are TGTGCCAGCAGAGGGACAGGGTCCCTCGGGCAGTACTTC. As protein: CASRGTGSLGQYF. The J gene is TRBJ2-5, the V gene TRBV2; TRBD1 matches at 9 bases. CDR1 SNHLY and CDR2 FYNNEI come from the germline V gene. J gave up 11 bases and V 6 bases, and 10 bases lay outside the gene matches. This CDR3 contains 13 residues.

This clone came up a few times. The V and J genes are TRBV6-4 and TRBJ1-5, with 8 bases that match TRBD1. Germline-derived CDR1 and CDR2 are MRHNA and SNTAGT. V was pared by 0 bases and J by 4 bases, with 8 bases of the junction left unmatched. The CDR3 length is 17 residues. The CDR3 loop reads CASSDSPRRTGNQPQHF. The DNA for the CDR3 is TGTGCCAGCAGTGACTCCCCCAGACGGACAGGGAATCAGCCCCAGCATTTT.

The chain recombines TRBV2 with TRBJ1-4, with 7 bases matching TRBD1. Trimming at V came to 6 bases and at J to 8 bases, leaving 9 bases not matched to a gene. In germline, CDR1 is SNHLY, CDR2 FYNNEI. This CDR3 has 14 residues. The CDR3: CASREGARSEKLFF. CDR3 DNA: TGTGCCAGCAGGGAGGGGGCGAGATCCGAAAAACTGTTTTTT.

J is TRBJ2-7 and V is TRBV5-6; no clear D gene. Deletions cut 0 bases from V and 2 bases from J, with 12 bases between. The CDR3 runs to 15 residues. Germline V gene lookup returns CDR1 SGHDT and CDR2 YYEEEE. Here the CDR3 reads CASSLDVQATYEQYF. Written as DNA, the CDR3 is TGTGCCAGCAGCTTGGATGTGCAGGCCACCTACGAGCAGTACTTC.

Remarks on this clone: At the DNA level, this CDR3 is encoded by other sequences in the same sample as well. V and J are TRBV7-2 and TRBJ1-5, with D tentatively TRBD1 (6 bases). Germline V lookup: CDR1 SGHTA, CDR2 FQGNSA. The V gene lost 4 bases and the J gene lost 5 bases, with 9 bases spanning the gap. The CDR3 is 13 residues long. The CDR3 DNA follows: TGTGCCAGCAGCTCGAACAGGGATCAGCCCCAGCATTTT. It translates to CASSSNRDQPQHF.

The table lists this clone with a count of one. This sequence joins TRBV30 and TRBJ1-2; D remains unclear. CDR3 length equals 15 residues. Germline CDR1 and CDR2: GTSNPN and SVGIG (reference sequence). Deletions cut 3 bases from V and 3 bases from J, with 17 bases between. The CDR3, as DNA: TGTGCCTGGAGGACGCCGGGAAGCGTAGACTATGGCTACACCTTC. Encoded protein: CAWRTPGSVDYGYTF.

This clone was detected only a few times. This chain connects TRBV29-1 to TRBJ1-1; D remains ambiguous. The germline gives CDR1 SQVTM, CDR2 ANQGSEA. The CDR3 runs 13 residues. With 1 base removed from V and 6 bases from J, the gap between germline ends came to 12 bases. The CDR3: CSVEGRGVAEAFF. CDR3 DNA sequence: TGCAGCGTTGAAGGCAGAGGCGTCGCTGAAGCTTTCTTT.

This sequence joins TRBV4-1 and TRBJ1-3; D perhaps matches TRBD1 (5 bases). The V gene's germline CDR1 is MGHRA and CDR2 YSYEKL. The CDR3 sequence is 17 residues long. V dropped 1 base and J dropped 0 bases, with 13 bases sitting between them. CDR3 protein: CASSQALGQLSGNTIYF. CDR3 in DNA: TGCGCCAGCAGCCAAGCCCTCGGACAACTCTCTGGAAACACCATATATTTT.

This chain joins TRBV5-1 and TRBJ1-3; 7 bases map to TRBD1. The CDR3 spans 16 residues. V was pared by 4 bases and J by 0 bases, with 7 bases of the junction left unmatched. Germline-derived CDR1 and CDR2 are SGHRS and YFSETQ. CDR3 in DNA: TGCGCCAGCAGCCCTGGACAGGCCAACTCTGGAAACACCATATATTTT. It is translated as CASSPGQANSGNTIYF. Full variable domain (rest looked up from reference TRBV5-1 and TRBJ1-3): KAGVTQTPRYLIKTRGQQVTLSCSPISGHRSVSWYQQTPGQGLQFLFEYFSETQRNKGNFPGRFSGRQFSNSRSEMNVSTLELGDSALYLCASSPGQANSGNTIYFGEGSWLTVV.

J is TRBJ1-2 and V is TRBV29-1, with unresolved D. This CDR3 spans 13 amino acids. The germline CDR1 and CDR2 sequences are SQVTM and ANQGSEA. V was clipped by 0 bases and J by 6 bases, with 11 bases between them. The CDR3 coding sequence is TGCAGCGTTGAAGAGGTGGGCTCGAATGGCTACACCTTC. This codes for CSVEEVGSNGYTF.

Concerning this clone: At one boundary the junction diverges from the germline segment, which might be a read error. The chain carries TRBV7-9 and TRBJ2-7, with D unclear. CDR1 and CDR2 from the germline V gene are SEHNR and FQNEAQ (reference sequence). CDR3 length: 11 amino acids. CDR3 DNA sequence: TGTGCCAGCAGCTCACTCATCAGGTCGTCCTTC. Its translation is CASSSLIRSSF. Together with reference TRBV7-9 and TRBJ2-7, the CDR3 gives the full variable domain: DTGVSQNPRHKITKRGQNVTFRCDPISEHNRLYWYRQTLGQGPEFLTYFQNEAQLEKSRLLSDRFSAERPKGSFSTLEIQRTEQGDSAMYLCASSSLIRSSFGPGTRLTVT.

The rearrangement links TRBV6-1 to TRBJ1-6; 10 positions agree with TRBD1. The CDR3 length is 13 residues. Germline CDR1 MNHNS, CDR2 SASEGT. The junction had 9 bases not matched to a gene; V was cut back by 5 bases and J by 17 bases. CDR3 sequence (DNA): TGTGCCAGCAGTCGGGACAGGGGCGCTAGCATCCACTTT. Translating gives CASSRDRGASIHF.

This clone was counted between two and nine times. The chain employs TRBV28 and TRBJ2-7; D is uncertain. The CDR3 runs 13 residues. CDR1 and CDR2 (germline): MDHEN, SYDVKM. Trimming removed 6 bases at V and 5 bases at J, with 14 bases between. The CDR3 is CASSLGWLNEQYF. The CDR3 region has the DNA TGTGCCAGCAGCCTAGGTTGGCTAAACGAGCAGTACTTC.